The subject of this entry is one T cell receptor beta chain. The antigen remains unidentified. These data originate in a study of blood T cells in healthy people across ages. Study-level results: Roughly linear age-related decline in beta diversity appeared, significant by age roughly 40.

Each donor's blood draw was around 9.2 milliliters of peripheral blood. Samples had at least 7 million PBMCs isolated from them. Combining a sample-barcoded 5' primer with a J-beta primer mix, a second PCR ran for 7 to 11 cycles. MiXCR was run by TCRdb on the 5' RACE reads, yielding one entry per CDR3 protein. The sample records about 940,000 distinct CDR3 sequences, 40% to 60% being singletons. Sequencing used blood. The clonotype originates from a man younger than 45 in good health.

CDR3 region: CAGSRRGGADYEQFF. As DNA, the CDR3 is TGTGCCGGCTCCCGACGTGGGGGGGCAGATTACGAGCAGTTCTTC. This sequence joins TRBV12-3 or TRBV12-4 and TRBJ2-1; a weak D match, TRBD2 (7 bases). V was pared by 11 bases and J by 10 bases, with 27 bases between. This CDR3 has 15 amino acids.